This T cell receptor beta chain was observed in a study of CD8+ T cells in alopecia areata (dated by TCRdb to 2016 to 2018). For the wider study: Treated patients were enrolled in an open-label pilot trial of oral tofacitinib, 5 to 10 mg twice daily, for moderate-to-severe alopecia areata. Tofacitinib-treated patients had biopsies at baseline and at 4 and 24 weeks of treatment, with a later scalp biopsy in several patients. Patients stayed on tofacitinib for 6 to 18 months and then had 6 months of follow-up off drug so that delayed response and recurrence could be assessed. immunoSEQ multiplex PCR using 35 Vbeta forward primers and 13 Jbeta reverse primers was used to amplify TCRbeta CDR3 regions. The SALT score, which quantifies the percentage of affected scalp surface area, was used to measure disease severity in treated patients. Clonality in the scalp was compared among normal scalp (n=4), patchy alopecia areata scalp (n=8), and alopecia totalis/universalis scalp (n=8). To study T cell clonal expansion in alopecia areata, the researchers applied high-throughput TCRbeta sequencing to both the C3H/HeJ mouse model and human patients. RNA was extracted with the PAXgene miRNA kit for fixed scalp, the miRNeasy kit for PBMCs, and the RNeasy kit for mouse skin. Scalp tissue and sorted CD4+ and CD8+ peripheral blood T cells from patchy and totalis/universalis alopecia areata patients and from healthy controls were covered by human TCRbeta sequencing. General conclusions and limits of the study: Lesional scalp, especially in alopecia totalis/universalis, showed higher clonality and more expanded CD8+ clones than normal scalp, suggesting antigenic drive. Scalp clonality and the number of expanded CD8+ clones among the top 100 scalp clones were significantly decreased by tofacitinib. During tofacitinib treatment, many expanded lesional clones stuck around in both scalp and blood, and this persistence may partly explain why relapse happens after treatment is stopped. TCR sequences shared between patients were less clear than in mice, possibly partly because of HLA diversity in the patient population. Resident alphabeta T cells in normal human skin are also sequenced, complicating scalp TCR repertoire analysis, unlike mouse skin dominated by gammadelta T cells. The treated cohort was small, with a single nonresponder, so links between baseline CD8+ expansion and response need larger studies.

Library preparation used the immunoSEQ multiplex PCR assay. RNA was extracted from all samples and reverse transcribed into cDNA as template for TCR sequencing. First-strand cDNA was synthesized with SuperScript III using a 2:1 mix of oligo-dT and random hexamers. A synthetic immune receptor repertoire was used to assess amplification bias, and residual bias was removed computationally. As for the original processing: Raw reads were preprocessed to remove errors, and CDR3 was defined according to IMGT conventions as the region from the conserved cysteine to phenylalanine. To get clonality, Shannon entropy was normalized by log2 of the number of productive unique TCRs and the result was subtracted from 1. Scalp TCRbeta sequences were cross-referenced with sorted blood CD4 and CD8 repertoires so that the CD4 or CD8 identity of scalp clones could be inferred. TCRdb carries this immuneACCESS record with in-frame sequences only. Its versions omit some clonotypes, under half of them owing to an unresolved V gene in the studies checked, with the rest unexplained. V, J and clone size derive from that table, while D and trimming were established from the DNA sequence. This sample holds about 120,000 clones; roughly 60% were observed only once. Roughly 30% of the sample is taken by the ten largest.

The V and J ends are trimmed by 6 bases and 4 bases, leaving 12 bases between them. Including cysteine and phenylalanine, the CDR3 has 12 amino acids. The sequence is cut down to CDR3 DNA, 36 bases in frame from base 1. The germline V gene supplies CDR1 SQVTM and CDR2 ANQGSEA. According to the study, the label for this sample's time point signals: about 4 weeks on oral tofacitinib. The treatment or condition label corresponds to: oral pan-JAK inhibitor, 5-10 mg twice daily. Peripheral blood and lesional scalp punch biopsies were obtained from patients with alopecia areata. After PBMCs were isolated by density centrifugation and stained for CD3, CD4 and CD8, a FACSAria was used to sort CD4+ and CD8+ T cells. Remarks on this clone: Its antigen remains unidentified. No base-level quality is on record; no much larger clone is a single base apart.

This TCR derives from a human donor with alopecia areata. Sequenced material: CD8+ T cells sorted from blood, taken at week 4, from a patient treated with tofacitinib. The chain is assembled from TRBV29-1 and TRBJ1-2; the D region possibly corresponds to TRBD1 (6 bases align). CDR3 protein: CSVQGTGYGYTF. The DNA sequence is TGCAGCGTCCAGGGGACCGGCTATGGCTACACCTTC.